This T cell receptor (beta chain) was identified in a study of control samples from healthy donors and cancer patients. Points on this clone: Other nucleotide sequences in the sample specify the same CDR3.

Data came from immunoSEQ multiplex PCR; TCRdb stores just in-frame clones and leaves some out. Of almost 85,000 clones in the sample, approximately 80% were seen once. V lost 0 bases to trimming and J lost 4 bases; unmatched junction nucleotides: 5. Germline CDR1 reads SGHNT; CDR2 reads YYREEE (reference sequence). The CDR3 runs 17 residues. Sequencing was carried out using PBMCs. The chain has TRBV5-4 and TRBJ2-1, with 12 bases lining up with TRBD2. This clonotype originated in a man aged 55 to 70 with head and neck cancer. The DNA for the CDR3 is TGTGCCAGCAGCTTGGCTCCGCTAGCGGGAGGGTACAATGAGCAGTTCTTC. Translating gives CASSLAPLAGGYNEQFF.